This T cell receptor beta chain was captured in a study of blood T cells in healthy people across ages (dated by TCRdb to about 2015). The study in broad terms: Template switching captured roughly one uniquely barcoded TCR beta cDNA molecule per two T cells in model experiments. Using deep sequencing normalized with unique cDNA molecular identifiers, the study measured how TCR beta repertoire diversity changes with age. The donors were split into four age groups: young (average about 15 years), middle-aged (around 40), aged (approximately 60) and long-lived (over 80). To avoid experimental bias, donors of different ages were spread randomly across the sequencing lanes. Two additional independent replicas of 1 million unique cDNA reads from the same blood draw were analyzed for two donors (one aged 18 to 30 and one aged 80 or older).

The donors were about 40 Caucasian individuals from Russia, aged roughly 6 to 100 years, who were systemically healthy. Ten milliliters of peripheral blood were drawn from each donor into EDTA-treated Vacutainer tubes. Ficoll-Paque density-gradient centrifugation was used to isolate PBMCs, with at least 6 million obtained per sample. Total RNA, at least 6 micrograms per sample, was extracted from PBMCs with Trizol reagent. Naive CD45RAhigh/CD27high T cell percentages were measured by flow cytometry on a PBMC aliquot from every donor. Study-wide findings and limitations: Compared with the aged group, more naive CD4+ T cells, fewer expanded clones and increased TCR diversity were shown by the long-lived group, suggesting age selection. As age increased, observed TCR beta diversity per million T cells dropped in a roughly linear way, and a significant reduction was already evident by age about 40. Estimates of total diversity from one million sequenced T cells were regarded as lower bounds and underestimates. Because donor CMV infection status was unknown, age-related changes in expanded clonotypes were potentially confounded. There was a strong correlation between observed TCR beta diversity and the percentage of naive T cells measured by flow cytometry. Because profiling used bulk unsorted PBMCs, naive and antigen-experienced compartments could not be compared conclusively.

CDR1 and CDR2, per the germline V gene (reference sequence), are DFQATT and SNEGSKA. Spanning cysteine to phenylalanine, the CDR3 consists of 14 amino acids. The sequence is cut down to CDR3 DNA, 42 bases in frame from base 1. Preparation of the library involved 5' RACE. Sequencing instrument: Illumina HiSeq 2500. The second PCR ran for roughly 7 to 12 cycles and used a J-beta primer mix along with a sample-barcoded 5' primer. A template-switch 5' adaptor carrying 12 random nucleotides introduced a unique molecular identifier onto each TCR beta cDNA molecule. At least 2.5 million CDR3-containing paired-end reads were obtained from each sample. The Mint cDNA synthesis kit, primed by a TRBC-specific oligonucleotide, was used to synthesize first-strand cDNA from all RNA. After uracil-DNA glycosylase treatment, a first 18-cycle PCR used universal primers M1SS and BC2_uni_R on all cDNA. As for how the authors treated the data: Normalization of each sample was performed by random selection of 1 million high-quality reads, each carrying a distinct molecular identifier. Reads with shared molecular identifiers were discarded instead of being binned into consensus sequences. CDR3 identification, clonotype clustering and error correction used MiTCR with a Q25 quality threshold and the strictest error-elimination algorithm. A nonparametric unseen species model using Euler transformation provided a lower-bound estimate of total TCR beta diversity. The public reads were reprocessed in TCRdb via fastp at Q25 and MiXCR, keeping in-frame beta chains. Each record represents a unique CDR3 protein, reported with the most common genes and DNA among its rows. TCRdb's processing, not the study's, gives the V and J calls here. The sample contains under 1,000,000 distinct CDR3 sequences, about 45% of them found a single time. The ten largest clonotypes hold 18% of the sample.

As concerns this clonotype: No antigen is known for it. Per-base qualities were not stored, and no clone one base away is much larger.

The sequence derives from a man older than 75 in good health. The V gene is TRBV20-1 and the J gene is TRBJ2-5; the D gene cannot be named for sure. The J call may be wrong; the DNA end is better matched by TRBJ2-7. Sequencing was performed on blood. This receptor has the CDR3 CSARLRNEVYEQYF. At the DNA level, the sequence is TGCAGTGCTAGACTCCGGAACGAGGTCTACGAGCAGTACTTC.